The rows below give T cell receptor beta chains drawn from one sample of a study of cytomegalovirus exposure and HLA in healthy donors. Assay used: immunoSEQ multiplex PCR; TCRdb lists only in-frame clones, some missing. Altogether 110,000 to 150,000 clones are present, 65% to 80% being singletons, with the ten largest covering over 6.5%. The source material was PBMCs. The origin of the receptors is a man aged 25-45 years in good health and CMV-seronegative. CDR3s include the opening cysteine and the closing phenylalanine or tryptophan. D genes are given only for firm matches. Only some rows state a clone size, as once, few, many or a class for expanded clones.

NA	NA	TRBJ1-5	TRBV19	TGTGCCAGTAGTTGGGGGGGTGGCGGTAGCAATCAGCCCCAGCATTTT	CASSWGGGGSNQPQHF
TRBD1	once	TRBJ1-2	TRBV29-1	TGCAGCGTCGAACACGACAGGGGGCGTCTTGGCTACACCTTC	CSVEHDRGRLGYTF
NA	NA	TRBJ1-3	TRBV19	TGTGCCAGTAGTATAGGAGGACAGACCTTCTCTGGAAACACCATATATTTT	CASSIGGQTFSGNTIYF
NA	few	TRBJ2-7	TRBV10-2	TGCGCCAGCAGTTTCAGGGCGTACGAGCAGTACTTC	CASSFRAYEQYF
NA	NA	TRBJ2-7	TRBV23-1	TGCGCCAGCAGTCAATTGGAGGGGGCCTCGTCTGAGCAGTACTTC	CASSQLEGASSEQYF
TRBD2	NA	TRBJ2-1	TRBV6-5	TGTGCCAGCAGTTACTCGACTAGCGACTTCTACAATGAGCAGTTCTTC	CASSYSTSDFYNEQFF
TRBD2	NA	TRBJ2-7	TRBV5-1	TGCGCCAGCAGCTATACTAGCGGAAGCTCCTACGAGCAGTACTTC	CASSYTSGSSYEQYF
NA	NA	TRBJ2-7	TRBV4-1	TGCGCCAGCAGCCAAGGGGACTTTACCCCTTCCTACGAGCAGTACTTC	CASSQGDFTPSYEQYF
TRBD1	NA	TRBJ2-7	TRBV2	TGTGCCAGCAGCCCAGGACAGGGAAAAACCTACGAGCAGTACTTC	CASSPGQGKTYEQYF
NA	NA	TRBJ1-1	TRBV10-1	TGCGCCAGCAGTGAGTTGAGCCGGGTGGGGACACAAAACACTGAAGCTTTCTTT	CASSELSRVGTQNTEAFF
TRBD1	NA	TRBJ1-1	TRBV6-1	TGTGCCAGCAGTGGTCTGGGACAGACGAACACTGAAGCTTTCTTT	CASSGLGQTNTEAFF
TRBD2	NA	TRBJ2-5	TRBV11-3	TGTGCCAGCAGCGCTGGACTAGCGGGAGGGCCGTCCCCGGAGACCCAGTACTTC	CASSAGLAGGPSPETQYF
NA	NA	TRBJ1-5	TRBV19	TGTGCCAGTAGTATGTGGGGGGGAAGTCAGCCCCAGCATTTT	CASSMWGGSQPQHF
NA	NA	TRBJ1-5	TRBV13	TGTGCCAGCAGCAAAACCTCAGGGGCTAGCAATCAGCCCCAGCATTTT	CASSKTSGASNQPQHF
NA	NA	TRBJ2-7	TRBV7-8	TGTGCCAGCAGCTTAGAGATACGGGGCTACGAGCAGTACTTC	CASSLEIRGYEQYF
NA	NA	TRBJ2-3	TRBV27	TGTGCCAGCAGCTTGGGGAGGGGGGACGATACGCAGTATTTT	CASSLGRGDDTQYF
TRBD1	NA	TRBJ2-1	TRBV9	TGTGCCAGCAGCGGTGACAGGGGGCAGTACAATGAGCAGTTCTTC	CASSGDRGQYNEQFF
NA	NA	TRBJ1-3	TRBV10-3	TGTGCCACATTTGTAGGTACAGCTGGAAACACCATATATTTT	CATFVGTAGNTIYF
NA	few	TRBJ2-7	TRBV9	TGTGCCAGCAGCGTAGGTACATCCTACGAGCAGTACTTC	CASSVGTSYEQYF
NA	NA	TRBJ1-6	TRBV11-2	TGTGCCAGCAGCTTGGAGAATTCACCCCTCCACTTT	CASSLENSPLHF
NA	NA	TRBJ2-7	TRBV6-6	TGTGCCAGCAGCCTGGACTGGTCCTTTCGGTACGAGCAGTACTTC	CASSLDWSFRYEQYF
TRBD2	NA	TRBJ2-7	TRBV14	TGTGCCAGCAGCCGGACTAGCGGGGGCAGCTACGAGCAGTACTTC	CASSRTSGGSYEQYF
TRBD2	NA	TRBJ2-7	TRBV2	TGTGCCAGTCTCCGGACTAGCGGGACATACGAGCAGTACTTC	CASLRTSGTYEQYF
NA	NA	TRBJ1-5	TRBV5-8	TGTGCCAGCAGCTTACGACAGGCGGGTCAGCCCCAGCATTTT	CASSLRQAGQPQHF
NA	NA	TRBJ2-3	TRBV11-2	TGTGCCATCTCCCCCCCTAGCGTCACGAGGCAGTATTTT	CAISPPSVTRQYF
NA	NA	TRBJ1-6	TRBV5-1	TGCGCCAGCAGCTTGGACTCCAGGGGAAGTTCACCCCTCCACTTT	CASSLDSRGSSPLHF
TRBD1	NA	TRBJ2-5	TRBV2	TGTGCCAGCAGTGGCCGGACAGGTATAACGGAGACCCAGTACTTC	CASSGRTGITETQYF
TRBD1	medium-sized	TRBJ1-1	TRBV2	TGTGCCAGCAGTGTTAGCACAGGGGGCACTGAAGCTTTCTTT	CASSVSTGGTEAFF
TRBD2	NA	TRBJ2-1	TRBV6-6	TGTGCCAGCAGCGGACTAGCGGGAACCTCCTACAATGAGCAGTTCTTC	CASSGLAGTSYNEQFF
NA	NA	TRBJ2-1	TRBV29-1	TGCAGCGCACGAGGACAGAGCTCCTACAATGAGCAGTTCTTC	CSARGQSSYNEQFF
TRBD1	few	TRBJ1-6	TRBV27	TGTGCCAGCACGCCTTACAGGGGGCACGATTCACCCCTCCACTTT	CASTPYRGHDSPLHF
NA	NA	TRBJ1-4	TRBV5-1	TGCGCCAGCAGTCGGAGTGCAACTAATGAAAAACTGTTTTTT	CASSRSATNEKLFF
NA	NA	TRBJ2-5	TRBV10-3	TGTGCCATCAGTGAACGGCTAGCGAAAGAGACCCAGTACTTC	CAISERLAKETQYF
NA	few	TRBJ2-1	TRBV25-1	TGTGCCAGCAGTGAATATTCAGGGTGCATGGTCTTC	CASSEYSGCMVF
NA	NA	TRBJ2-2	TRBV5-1	TGCGCCAGCAGCTTGGGGACAACCGGGGAGCTGTTTTTT	CASSLGTTGELFF
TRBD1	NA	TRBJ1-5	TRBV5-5	TGTGCCAGCAGCTTGCAGGACAGGGGCCCTCAGCCCCAGCATTTT	CASSLQDRGPQPQHF
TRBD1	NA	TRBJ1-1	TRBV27	TGTGCCAGCAGTTTGGGGACAGGGGTCACTGAAGCTTTCTTT	CASSLGTGVTEAFF
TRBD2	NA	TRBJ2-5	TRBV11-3	TGTGCCAGCAGCCCAGGGGCTAGCGGGTTACCGAAAGAGACCCAGTACTTC	CASSPGASGLPKETQYF
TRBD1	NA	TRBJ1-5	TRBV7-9	TGTGCCAGCAGCAGGACAGGAAGCAATCAGCCCCAGCATTTT	CASSRTGSNQPQHF
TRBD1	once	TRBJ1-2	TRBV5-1	TGCGCCAGCAGCCCCGGGACAGCCTCCTTCTATGGCTACACCTTC	CASSPGTASFYGYTF
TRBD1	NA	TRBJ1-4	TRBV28	TGTGCCAGCAGTTCGCCCCACAGGGGGGGAGATGAAAAACTGTTTTTT	CASSSPHRGGDEKLFF
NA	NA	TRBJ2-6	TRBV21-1	TGTGCCAGCAGCAAAGAGGCAGGTCCGTCTGGGGCCAACGTCCTGACTTTC	CASSKEAGPSGANVLTF
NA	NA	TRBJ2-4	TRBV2	TGTGCCAGCAGTGACTCGGGTGTCAAAAACATTCAGTACTTC	CASSDSGVKNIQYF
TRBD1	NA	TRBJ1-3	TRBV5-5	TGTGCCAGCAGCGTGCGACAGGGGGCTGGAAACACCATATATTTT	CASSVRQGAGNTIYF
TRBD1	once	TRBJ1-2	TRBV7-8	TGTGCCAGCAGCGAGGACAGGGGGCGCGTGGGTTATGGCTACACCTTC	CASSEDRGRVGYGYTF